The entry below describes one T cell receptor beta chain. The antigen remains undetermined. With V trimmed by 5 bases and J by 4 bases, 8 bases remained unmatched. CDR3 length equals 14 residues. Treatment given: approximately nine-day PBMC culture with coronavirus spike peptide pools or control peptides (ViraFEST assay). During the years 2011-2018, before the COVID-19 pandemic, the unexposed donor's CD4+ T cells were collected. With the Oncomine TCR Beta short-read assay, DNA from cultured CD4+ T cells was sequenced. In TCRdb, the PCR reads were re-called with MiXCR into one record per CDR3 protein. The data show about 9,800 distinct CDR3 sequences, roughly two fifths seen once. The source of the sample is a study of vaccination and CD4 T cells after COVID-19. Study overall: A CEFX pool, an HIV-1 Nef pool, or no peptide went to control cultures.

Findings and caveats of the study: Clonotypes reactive to SARS-CoV-2 had a median that went up from around 20 to 38, but not significantly.

The sequenced material came from CD4+ T cells from blood, cultured in vitro. This chain joins TRBV12-3 or TRBV12-4 and TRBJ2-7; 7 bases line up with TRBD1. This sequence was found in a human donor in good health. CDR3 loop: CASSPQGIRYEQYF. In nucleotides, the CDR3 is TGTGCCAGCAGTCCACAGGGGATAAGGTACGAGCAGTACTTC.